This T cell receptor beta chain was documented in a study of human T cells and chemical hapten exposure. Across the whole study: Alopecia areata, totalis or universalis affected patients who were mostly female. Small discrepancies in pooled library volume mainly accounted for the varying TCR yields per sample. Study-level findings and limits: High-frequency TCRs, those above 1 in 1000, stayed the same after DPC sensitization.

Time point reported: pre-sensitization, week 0. Described treatment: therapeutic diphenylcyclopropenone sensitization with weekly scalp DPC. Sample donors consisted of patients with alopecia, aged 18 to 70 years, who were suitable for DPC. V gave up 2 bases and J gave up 6 bases; unmatched junction bases: 6. Per the germline V gene, CDR1 is MNHEY and CDR2 is SMNVEV (reference sequence). The CDR3 runs to 15 residues. This clonotype was counted at least ten times. Its antigen is as yet unknown. MiXCR was run by TCRdb on the RACE reads, yielding one entry per CDR3 protein. In the table there are 35,000 to 40,000 distinct CDR3 sequences, under 12% of which are singletons.

The sequence derives from a man between 25 and 39 years old with alopecia areata. Some clones in this sample may be carry-over from other donors' samples. Sample: whole blood, taken in connection with sensitization to the hapten diphenylcyclopropenone (DPC). This chain links TRBV27 with TRBJ1-5; TRBD1 agrees at 8 bases. In DNA form, the CDR3 reads TGTGCCAGCAGTTTAACCGGGACAGGAGGTCAGCCCCAGCATTTT. This gives the protein CASSLTGTGGQPQHF.